The T cell receptor beta chain described here comes from a study of patients and donors after allogeneic stem cell transplantation. CDR3 size: 14 residues. The V end lost 5 bases, the J end lost 3 bases, and 14 bases lay between the germline ends. MiXCR, applied by TCRdb to the RT-PCR reads, yields one record per CDR3 protein. The sample records roughly 940,000 distinct CDR3 sequences, over 15% being singletons. The specimen sequenced was blood, either unsorted or a sorted T cell fraction (not recorded which). The source of this sequence is a human donor who was either an allogeneic HSCT recipient or a stem cell or donor lymphocyte infusion donor (not recorded which). It is not recorded whose cells these are; they may come from a transplant donor. V gene TRBV12-3 or TRBV12-4 combines with J gene TRBJ2-7; D is perhaps TRBD2 (7 bases). In DNA form, the CDR3 reads TGTGCCAGCAGTCTCTTGCGGGGGCGCTACGAGCAGTACTTC. It codes for CASSLLRGRYEQYF.